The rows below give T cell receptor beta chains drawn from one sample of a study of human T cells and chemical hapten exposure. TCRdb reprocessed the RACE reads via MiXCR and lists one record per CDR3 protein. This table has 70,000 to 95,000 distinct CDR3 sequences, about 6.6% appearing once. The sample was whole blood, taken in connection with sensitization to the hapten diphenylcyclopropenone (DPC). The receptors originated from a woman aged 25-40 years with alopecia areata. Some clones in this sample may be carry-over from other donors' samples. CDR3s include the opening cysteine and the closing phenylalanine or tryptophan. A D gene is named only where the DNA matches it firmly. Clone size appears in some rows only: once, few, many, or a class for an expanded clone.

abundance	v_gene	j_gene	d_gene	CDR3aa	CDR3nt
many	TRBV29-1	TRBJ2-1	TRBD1	CSGTGTGPPHEQFF	TGCAGCGGAACCGGGACAGGGCCCCCCCATGAGCAGTTCTTC
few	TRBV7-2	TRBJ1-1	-	CASSLEIVRGTEAFF	TGTGCCAGCAGCTTAGAGATCGTCAGGGGCACTGAAGCTTTCTTT
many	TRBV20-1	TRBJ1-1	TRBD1	CSALPTDRGEAFF	TGCAGTGCTCTTCCAACGGACAGGGGGGAAGCTTTCTTT
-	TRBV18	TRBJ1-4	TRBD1	CASSRGQPTNEKLFF	TGTGCCAGCTCAAGGGGGCAGCCGACTAATGAAAAACTGTTTTTT
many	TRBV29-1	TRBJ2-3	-	CSVERAGTDTQYF	TGCAGCGTTGAAAGGGCTGGTACAGATACGCAGTATTTT
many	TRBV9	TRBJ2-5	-	CASSVSALQETQYF	TGTGCCAGCAGCGTATCTGCTTTACAAGAGACCCAGTACTTC
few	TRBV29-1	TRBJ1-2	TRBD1	CSVEIRQGTTPYGYTF	TGCAGCGTTGAAATTCGACAGGGTACTACTCCCTATGGCTACACCTTC
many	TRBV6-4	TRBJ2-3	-	CASSEGGATDTQYF	TGTGCCAGCAGTGAGGGGGGGGCCACAGATACGCAGTATTTT
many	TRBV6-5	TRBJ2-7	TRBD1	CASSSQGYEQYF	TGTGCCAGCAGCTCACAGGGGTACGAGCAGTACTTC
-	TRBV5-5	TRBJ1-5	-	CASSPGDSNQPQHF	TGTGCCAGCAGCCCAGGGGATAGCAATCAGCCCCAGCATTTT
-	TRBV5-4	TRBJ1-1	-	CASSLGTGAGTEAFF	TGTGCCAGCAGCTTGGGGACGGGGGCCGGCACTGAAGCTTTCTTT
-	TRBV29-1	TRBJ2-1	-	CSVGRGSHEQFF	TGCAGCGTTGGAAGGGGGTCGCATGAGCAGTTCTTC
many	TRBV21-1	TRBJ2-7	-	CASSTGTQGPYEQYF	TGTGCCAGCAGCACCGGGACACAAGGACCATACGAGCAGTACTTC
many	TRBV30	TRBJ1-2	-	CAWSVRGHGYTF	TGTGCCTGGAGTGTACGGGGTCATGGCTACACCTTC
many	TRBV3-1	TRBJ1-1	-	CASSRTGEGLRNTEAFF	TGTGCCAGCAGTCGCACGGGGGAGGGACTTAGGAACACTGAAGCTTTCTTT
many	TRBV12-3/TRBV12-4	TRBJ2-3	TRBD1	CASSPGTGADTQYF	TGTGCCAGCAGCCCCGGGACAGGGGCAGATACGCAGTATTTT
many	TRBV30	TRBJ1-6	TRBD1	CAGKGQGGNSPLHF	TGTGCCGGGAAGGGACAGGGAGGAAATTCACCCCTCCACTTT
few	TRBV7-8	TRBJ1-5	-	CASSLAGRVSNQPQHF	TGTGCCAGCAGCTTAGCCGGCAGGGTTAGCAATCAGCCCCAGCATTTT
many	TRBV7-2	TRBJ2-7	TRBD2	CASSLASSGDYEQYF	TGTGCCAGCAGCCTTGCCTCTAGCGGGGACTACGAGCAGTACTTC
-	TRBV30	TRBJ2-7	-	CAWNAGSYEQYF	TGTGCCTGGAATGCGGGCAGTTACGAGCAGTACTTC
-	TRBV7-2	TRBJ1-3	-	CASLMGFLHLPSSGNTIYF	TGTGCCAGCCTTATGGGGTTCCTTCACCTCCCTTCCTCTGGAAACACCATATATTTT
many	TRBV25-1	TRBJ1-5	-	CASSRRRANQPQHF	TGTGCCAGCAGTCGGCGCAGGGCGAATCAGCCCCAGCATTTT
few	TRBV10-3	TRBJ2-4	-	CAISPGTFLAKNIQYF	TGTGCCATCAGTCCCGGGACATTTCTAGCCAAAAACATTCAGTACTTC
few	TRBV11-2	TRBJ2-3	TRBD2	CASSLDNFQRGVQYF	TGTGCCAGCAGCTTAGATAATTTCCAGCGGGGGGTGCAGTATTTT
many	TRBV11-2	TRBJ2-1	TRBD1	CASSLEVGGSQFF	TGTGCCAGCAGCTTAGAGGTAGGGGGCTCGCAGTTCTTC
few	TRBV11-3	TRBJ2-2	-	CASSLVAGPGELFF	TGTGCCAGCAGCTTAGTCGCGGGGCCCGGGGAGCTGTTTTTT
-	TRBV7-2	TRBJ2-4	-	CASSRDALLAKNIQYF	TGTGCCAGCAGCCGTGACGCACTACTAGCCAAAAACATTCAGTACTTC
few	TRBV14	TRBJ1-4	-	CASSQDLAFDAEKLFF	TGTGCCAGCAGCCAAGATTTGGCTTTCGACGCTGAAAAACTGTTTTTT
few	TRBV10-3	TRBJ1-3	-	CAISGSAGNTIYF	TGTGCCATCAGTGGTTCGGCAGGAAACACCATATATTTT
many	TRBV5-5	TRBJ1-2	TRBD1	CASSLGQGKGYGYTF	TGTGCCAGCAGCTTGGGACAGGGAAAGGGCTATGGCTACACCTTC
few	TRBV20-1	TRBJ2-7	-	CSARGSGGYEQYF	TGCAGTGCCCGAGGGTCGGGCGGCTACGAGCAGTACTTC
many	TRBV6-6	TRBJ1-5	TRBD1	CASSYRDRGTLRDQPQHF	TGTGCCAGCAGTTACAGAGACAGGGGAACATTACGCGATCAGCCCCAGCATTTT
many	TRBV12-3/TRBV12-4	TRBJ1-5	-	CASSLAVGRQALSNQPQHF	TGTGCCAGCAGTTTAGCCGTGGGCAGACAGGCCTTAAGCAATCAGCCCCAGCATTTT
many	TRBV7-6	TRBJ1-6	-	CASSLDPGIGSPLHF	TGTGCCAGCAGCTTAGATCCAGGGATCGGTTCACCCCTCCACTTT
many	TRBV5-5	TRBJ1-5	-	CASSQDSNQPQHF	TGTGCCAGCAGCCAGGACAGCAATCAGCCCCAGCATTTT
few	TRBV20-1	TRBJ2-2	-	CSARSENTGELFF	TGCAGTGCTAGATCGGAGAACACCGGGGAGCTGTTTTTT
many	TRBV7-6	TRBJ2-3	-	CASSLALSSWKGTQYF	TGTGCCAGCAGCTTAGCGCTGTCTAGCTGGAAAGGTACGCAGTATTTT
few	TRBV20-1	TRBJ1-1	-	CSARALRRAPRTEAFF	TGCAGTGCTAGAGCCCTCCGTAGGGCGCCGCGGACTGAAGCTTTCTTT
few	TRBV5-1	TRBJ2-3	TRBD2	CASSPPGLAGSDTQYF	TGCGCCAGCAGCCCCCCGGGACTAGCGGGGTCAGATACGCAGTATTTT
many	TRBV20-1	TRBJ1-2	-	CSARMGGFGYTF	TGCAGTGCTAGAATGGGCGGATTTGGCTACACCTTC
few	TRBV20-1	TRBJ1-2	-	CSARDVQTNYGYTF	TGCAGTGCTAGAGATGTCCAGACTAACTATGGCTACACCTTC
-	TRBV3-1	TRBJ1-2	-	CASSEGGYGYTF	TGTGCCAGCAGTGAGGGGGGCTATGGCTACACCTTC
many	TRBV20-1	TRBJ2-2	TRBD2	CSARDSRGGNTGELFF	TGCAGTGCTAGAGATAGTCGCGGGGGGAACACCGGGGAGCTGTTTTTT
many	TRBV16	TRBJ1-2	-	CASSQSPGRDGYTF	TGTGCCAGCAGCCAATCTCCAGGGAGGGATGGCTACACCTTC
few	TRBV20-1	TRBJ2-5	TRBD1	CSATHRGSKTQYF	TGCAGTGCTACCCACAGGGGATCGAAGACCCAGTACTTC
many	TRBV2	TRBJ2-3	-	CASKEADTQYF	TGTGCCAGTAAGGAGGCAGATACGCAGTATTTT
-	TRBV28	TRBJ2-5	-	CASRDPQETQYF	TGTGCCAGCAGGGACCCGCAAGAGACCCAGTACTTC
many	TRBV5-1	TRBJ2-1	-	CASSWADPGREQFF	TGCGCCAGCAGCTGGGCGGATCCAGGACGTGAGCAGTTCTTC
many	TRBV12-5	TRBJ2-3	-	CASGLMATTDTQYF	TGTGCTAGTGGTTTGATGGCAACAACCGATACGCAGTATTTT
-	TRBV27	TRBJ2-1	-	CASSIGPTNNEQFF	TGTGCCAGCAGTATCGGGCCTACTAACAATGAGCAGTTCTTC
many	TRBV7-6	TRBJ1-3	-	CASSIQRGNTIYF	TGTGCCAGCAGCATTCAGCGGGGAAACACCATATATTTT
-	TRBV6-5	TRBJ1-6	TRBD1	CASSYSVTGDSPLHF	TGTGCCAGCAGTTACTCGGTGACAGGGGATTCACCCCTCCACTTT
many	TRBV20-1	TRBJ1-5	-	CSASGSNQPQHF	TGCAGTGCTTCGGGCTCCAATCAGCCCCAGCATTTT
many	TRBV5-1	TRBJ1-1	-	CASSLGRVDGYTEAFF	TGCGCCAGCAGCTTAGGCAGGGTCGATGGGTACACTGAAGCTTTCTTT
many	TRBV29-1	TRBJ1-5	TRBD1	CSVLTGGPQSPQHF	TGCAGCGTTCTCACAGGGGGGCCCCAATCGCCCCAGCATTTT
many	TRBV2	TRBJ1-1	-	CASSGSMNTEAFF	TGTGCCAGCAGTGGCAGCATGAACACTGAAGCTTTCTTT